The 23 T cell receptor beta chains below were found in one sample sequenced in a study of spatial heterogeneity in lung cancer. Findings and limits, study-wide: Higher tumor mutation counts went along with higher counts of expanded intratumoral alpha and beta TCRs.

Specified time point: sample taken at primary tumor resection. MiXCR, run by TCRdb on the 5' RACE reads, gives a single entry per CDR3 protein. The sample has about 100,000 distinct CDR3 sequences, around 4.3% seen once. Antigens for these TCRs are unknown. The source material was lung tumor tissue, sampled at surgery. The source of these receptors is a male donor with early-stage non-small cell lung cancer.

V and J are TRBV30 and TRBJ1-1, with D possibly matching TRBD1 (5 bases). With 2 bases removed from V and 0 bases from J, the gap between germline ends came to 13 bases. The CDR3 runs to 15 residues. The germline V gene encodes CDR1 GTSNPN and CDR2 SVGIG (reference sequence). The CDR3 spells CAWSPHQGMNTEAFF. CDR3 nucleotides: TGTGCCTGGAGTCCTCATCAGGGTATGAACACTGAAGCTTTCTTT.

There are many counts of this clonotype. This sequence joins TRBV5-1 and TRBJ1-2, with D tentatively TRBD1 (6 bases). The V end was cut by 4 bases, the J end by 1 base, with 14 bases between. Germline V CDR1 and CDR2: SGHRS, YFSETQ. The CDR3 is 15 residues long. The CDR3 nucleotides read TGCGCCAGCAGCCGGGGGGCGATCGGTAACTATGGCTACACCTTC. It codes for CASSRGAIGNYGYTF.

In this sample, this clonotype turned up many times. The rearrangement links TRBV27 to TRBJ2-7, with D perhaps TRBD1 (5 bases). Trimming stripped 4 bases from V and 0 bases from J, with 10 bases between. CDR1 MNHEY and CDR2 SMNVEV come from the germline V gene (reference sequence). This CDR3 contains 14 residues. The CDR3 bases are TGTGCCAGCAGTTCAGGGTCAAGCTCCTACGAGCAGTACTTC. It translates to CASSSGSSSYEQYF.

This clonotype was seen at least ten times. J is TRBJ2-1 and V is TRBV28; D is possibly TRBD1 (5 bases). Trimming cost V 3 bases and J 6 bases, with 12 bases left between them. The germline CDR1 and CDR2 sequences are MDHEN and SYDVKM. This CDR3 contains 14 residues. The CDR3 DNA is TGTGCCAGCAGTTTCCCGGCAGGGATCAATGAGCAGTTCTTC. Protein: CASSFPAGINEQFF.

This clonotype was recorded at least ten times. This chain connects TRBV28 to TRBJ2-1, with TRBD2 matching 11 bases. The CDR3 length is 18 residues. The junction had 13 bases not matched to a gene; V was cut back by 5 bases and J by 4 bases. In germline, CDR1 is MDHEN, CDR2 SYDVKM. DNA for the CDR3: TGTGCCAGCAGTACCGTCCCGGGACTAGCGGCAGCGTACAATGAGCAGTTCTTC. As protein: CASSTVPGLAAAYNEQFF.

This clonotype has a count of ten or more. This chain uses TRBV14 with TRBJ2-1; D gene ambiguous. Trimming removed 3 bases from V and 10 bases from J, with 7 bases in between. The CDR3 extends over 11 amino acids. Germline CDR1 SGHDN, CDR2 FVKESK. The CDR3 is CASSQLHEQFF. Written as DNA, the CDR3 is TGTGCCAGCAGCCAGCTGCACGAGCAGTTCTTC.

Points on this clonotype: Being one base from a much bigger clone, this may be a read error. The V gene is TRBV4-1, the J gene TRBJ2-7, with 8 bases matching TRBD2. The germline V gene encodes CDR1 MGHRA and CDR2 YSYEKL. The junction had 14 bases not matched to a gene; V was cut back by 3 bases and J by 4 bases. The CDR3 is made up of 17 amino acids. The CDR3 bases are TGCGCCAGCAGCCACCTCACGATCGGCGGGGGGAGTTACGAGCAGTACTTC. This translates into CASSHLTIGGGSYEQYF.

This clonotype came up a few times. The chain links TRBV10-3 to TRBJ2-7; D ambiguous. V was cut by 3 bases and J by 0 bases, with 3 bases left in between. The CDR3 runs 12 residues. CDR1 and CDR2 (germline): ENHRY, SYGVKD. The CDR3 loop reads CAISETSYEQYF. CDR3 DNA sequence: TGTGCCATCAGTGAAACCTCCTACGAGCAGTACTTC.

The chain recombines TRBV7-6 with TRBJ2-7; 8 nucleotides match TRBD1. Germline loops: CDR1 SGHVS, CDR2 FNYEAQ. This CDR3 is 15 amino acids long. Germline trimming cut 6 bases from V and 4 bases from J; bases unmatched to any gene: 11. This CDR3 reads CASSQRDRTLYEQYF. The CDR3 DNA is TGTGCCAGCAGTCAACGGGACAGGACTCTATACGAGCAGTACTTC.

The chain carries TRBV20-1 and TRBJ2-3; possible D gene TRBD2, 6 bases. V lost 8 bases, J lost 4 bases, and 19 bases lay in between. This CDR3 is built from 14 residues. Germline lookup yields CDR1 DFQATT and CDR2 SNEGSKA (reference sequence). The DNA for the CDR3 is TGCAGTCTTCGGGACTCCGACACCCCAGATACGCAGTATTTT. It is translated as CSLRDSDTPDTQYF.

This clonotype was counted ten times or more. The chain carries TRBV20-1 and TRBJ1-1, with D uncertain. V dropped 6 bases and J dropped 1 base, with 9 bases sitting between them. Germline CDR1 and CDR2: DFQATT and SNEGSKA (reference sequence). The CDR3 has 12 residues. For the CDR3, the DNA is TGCAGTGCCAGGACTGCGAACACTGAAGCTTTCTTT. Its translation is CSARTANTEAFF.

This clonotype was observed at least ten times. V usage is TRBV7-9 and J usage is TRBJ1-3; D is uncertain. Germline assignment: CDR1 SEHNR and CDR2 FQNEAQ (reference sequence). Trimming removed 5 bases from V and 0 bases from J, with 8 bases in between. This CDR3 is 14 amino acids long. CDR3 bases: TGTGCCAGCAGCCTGGTGCTCTCTGGAAACACCATATATTTT. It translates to CASSLVLSGNTIYF.

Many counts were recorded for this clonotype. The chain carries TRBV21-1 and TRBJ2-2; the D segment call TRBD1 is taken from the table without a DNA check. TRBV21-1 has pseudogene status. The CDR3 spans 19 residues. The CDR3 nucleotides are TGTGCCAGCAGCAAAGGTGCCGATCCTCCAACCGGGACAACCGGGGAGCTGTTTTTT. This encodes CASSKGADPPTGTTGELFF.

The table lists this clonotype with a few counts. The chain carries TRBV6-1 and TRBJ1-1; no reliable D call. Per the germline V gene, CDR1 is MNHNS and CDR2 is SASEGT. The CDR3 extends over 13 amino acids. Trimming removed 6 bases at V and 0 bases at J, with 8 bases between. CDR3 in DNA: TGTGCCAGCAGAAAGGGTATGAACACTGAAGCTTTCTTT. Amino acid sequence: CASRKGMNTEAFF.

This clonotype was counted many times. The chain's CDR3 is CASRGLAGADGELFF. For the CDR3, the DNA is TGTGCCAGCAGGGGACTAGCGGGAGCCGACGGGGAGCTGTTTTTT. V and J are TRBV28 and TRBJ2-2, with TRBD2 matching 14 bases. The CDR3 consists of 15 residues. Per the germline V gene, CDR1 is MDHEN and CDR2 is SYDVKM. The trim removed 6 bases at V and 7 bases at J, leaving 4 bases unmatched.

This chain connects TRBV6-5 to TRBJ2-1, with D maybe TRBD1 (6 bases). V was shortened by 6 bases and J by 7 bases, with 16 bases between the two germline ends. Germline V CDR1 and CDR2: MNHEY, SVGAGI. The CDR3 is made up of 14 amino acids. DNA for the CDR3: TGTGCCAGCAGACCCGCCAGGGGATGGAATGAGCAGTTCTTC. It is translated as CASRPARGWNEQFF.

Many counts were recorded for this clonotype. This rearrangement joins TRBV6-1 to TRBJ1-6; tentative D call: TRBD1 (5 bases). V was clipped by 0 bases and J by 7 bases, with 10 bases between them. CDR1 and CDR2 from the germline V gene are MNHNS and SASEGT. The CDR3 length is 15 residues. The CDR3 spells CASSEARGDNSPLHF. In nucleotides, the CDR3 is TGTGCCAGCAGTGAAGCCCGGGGCGACAATTCACCCCTCCACTTT.

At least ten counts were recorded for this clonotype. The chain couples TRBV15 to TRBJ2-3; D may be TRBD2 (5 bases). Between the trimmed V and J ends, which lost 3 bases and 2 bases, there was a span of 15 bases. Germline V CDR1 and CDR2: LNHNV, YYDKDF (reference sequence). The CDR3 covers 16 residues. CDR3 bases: TGTGCCACCAGCAGTGCCAAGGAGGCCTACACAGATACGCAGTATTTT. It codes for CATSSAKEAYTDTQYF.

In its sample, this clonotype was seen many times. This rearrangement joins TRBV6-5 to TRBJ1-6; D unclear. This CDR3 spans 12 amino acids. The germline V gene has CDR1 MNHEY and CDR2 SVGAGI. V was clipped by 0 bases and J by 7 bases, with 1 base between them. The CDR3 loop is CASSYSNSPLHF. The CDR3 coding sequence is TGTGCCAGCAGTTACTCGAATTCACCCCTCCACTTT.

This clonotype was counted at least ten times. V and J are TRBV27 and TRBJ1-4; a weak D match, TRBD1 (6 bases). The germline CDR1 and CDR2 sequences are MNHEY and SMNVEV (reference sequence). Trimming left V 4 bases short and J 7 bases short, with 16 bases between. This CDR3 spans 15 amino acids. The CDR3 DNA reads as TGTGCCAGCAGTTCCTTAACAGGGTTGGGTGAAAAACTGTTTTTT. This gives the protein CASSSLTGLGEKLFF.

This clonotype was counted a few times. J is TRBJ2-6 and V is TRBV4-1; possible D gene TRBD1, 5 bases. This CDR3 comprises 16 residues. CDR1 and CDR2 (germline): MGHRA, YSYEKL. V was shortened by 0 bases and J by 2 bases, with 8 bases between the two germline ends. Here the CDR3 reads CASSQDQGAGANVLTF. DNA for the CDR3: TGCGCCAGCAGCCAAGATCAAGGGGCTGGGGCCAACGTCCTGACTTTC.

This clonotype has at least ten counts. The CDR3 loop is CASSLEGGVSYNEQFF. The CDR3 nucleotides read TGCGCCAGCAGCTTGGAGGGGGGAGTGTCCTACAATGAGCAGTTCTTC. The rearrangement joins TRBV5-1 to TRBJ2-1; D tentatively reads TRBD1 or TRBD2 (6 bases each). The CDR3 loop spans 16 amino acids. V shed 0 bases and J shed 1 base, with 11 bases lying between them. Germline V lookup: CDR1 SGHRS, CDR2 YFSETQ.

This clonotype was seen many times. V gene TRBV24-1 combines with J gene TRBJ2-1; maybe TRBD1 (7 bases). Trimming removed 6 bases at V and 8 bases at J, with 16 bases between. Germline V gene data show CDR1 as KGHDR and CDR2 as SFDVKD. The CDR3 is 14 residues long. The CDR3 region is CATSRRGRFYEQFF. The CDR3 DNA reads TGTGCCACCAGTCGGAGGGGGCGCTTCTATGAGCAGTTCTTC.